The entry below describes one TCR beta chain. TCRdb recomputed calls from the 5' RACE reads with MiXCR, one row per CDR3 protein. The sample carries about 400,000 distinct CDR3 sequences, approximately 14% recorded once. V shed 1 base and J shed 7 bases, with 5 bases lying between them. This CDR3 is built from 13 residues. Germline CDR1 LNHNV, CDR2 YYDKDF (reference sequence). The sample is drawn from a study of T-cell memory formation after mild COVID-19. Sample: PBMCs or a T cell subset sorted from them (not recorded which). This clonotype was sampled from a man between 18 and 35 years old who had mild COVID-19 (a few samples of this study predate the infection). Cell type and time point are not known. The chain is built from TRBV15 and TRBJ1-6; D is uncertain. Written as DNA, the CDR3 is TGTGCCACCAGCAGAGCAAAAAATTCACCCCTCCACTTT. This encodes CATSRAKNSPLHF.